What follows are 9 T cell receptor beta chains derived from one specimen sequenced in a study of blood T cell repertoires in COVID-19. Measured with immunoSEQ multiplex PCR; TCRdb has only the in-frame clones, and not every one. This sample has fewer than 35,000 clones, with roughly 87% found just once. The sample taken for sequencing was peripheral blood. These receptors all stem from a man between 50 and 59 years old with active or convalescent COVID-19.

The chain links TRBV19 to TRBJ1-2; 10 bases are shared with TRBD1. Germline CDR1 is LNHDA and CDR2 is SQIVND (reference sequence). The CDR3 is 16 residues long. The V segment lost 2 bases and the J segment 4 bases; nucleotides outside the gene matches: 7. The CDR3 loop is CASSIRTGGRSYGYTF. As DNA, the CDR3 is TGTGCCAGTAGTATAAGGACAGGGGGAAGAAGCTATGGCTACACCTTC.

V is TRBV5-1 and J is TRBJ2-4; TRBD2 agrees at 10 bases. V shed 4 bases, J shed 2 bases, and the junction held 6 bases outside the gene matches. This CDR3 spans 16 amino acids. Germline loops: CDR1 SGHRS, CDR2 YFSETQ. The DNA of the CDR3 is TGCGCCAGCAGCACAGCGGGAGGGGAAACCAAAAACATTCAGTACTTC. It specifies CASSTAGGETKNIQYF.

The CDR3 reads CASSLAGLAEKLFF. CDR3 in DNA: TGTGCCAGCAGTTTGGCAGGGTTGGCTGAAAAACTGTTTTTT. The V gene is TRBV28, the J gene TRBJ1-4; a weak D match, TRBD1 (5 bases). Germline values: CDR1 MDHEN, CDR2 SYDVKM. V lost 3 bases and J 7 bases, leaving 12 bases between the germline ends. The CDR3 has 14 amino acids.

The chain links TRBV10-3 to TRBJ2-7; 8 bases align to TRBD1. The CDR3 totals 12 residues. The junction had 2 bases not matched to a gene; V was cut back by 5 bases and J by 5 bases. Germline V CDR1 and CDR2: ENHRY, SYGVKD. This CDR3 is CAISRQGNEQYF. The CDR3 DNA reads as TGTGCCATCAGTAGACAGGGGAACGAGCAGTACTTC.

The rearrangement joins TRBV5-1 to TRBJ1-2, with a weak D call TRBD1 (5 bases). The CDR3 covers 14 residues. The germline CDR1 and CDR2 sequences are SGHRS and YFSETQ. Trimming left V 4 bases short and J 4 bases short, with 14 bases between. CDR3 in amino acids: CASSPPPGPYGYTF. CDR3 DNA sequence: TGCGCCAGCAGCCCCCCGCCAGGGCCCTATGGCTACACCTTC.

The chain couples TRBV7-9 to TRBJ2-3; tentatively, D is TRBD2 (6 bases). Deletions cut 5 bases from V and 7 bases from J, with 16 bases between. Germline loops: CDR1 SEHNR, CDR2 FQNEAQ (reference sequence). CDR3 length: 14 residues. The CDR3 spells CASSPRDGVYTQYF. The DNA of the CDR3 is TGTGCCAGCAGCCCGCGGGACGGGGTTTATACGCAGTATTTT.

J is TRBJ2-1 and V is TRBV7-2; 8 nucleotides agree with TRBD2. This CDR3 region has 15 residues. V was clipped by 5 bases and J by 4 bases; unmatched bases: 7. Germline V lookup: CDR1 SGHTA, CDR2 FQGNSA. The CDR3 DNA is TGTGCCAGCAGCCCCGTCGGGGGGGGATACAATGAGCAGTTCTTC. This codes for CASSPVGGGYNEQFF.

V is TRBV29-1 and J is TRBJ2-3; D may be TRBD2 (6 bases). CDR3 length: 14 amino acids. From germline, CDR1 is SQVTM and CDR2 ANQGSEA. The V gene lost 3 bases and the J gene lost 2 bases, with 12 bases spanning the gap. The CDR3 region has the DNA TGCAGCGTTGACGGCGGGGTACTCACAGATACGCAGTATTTT. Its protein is CSVDGGVLTDTQYF.

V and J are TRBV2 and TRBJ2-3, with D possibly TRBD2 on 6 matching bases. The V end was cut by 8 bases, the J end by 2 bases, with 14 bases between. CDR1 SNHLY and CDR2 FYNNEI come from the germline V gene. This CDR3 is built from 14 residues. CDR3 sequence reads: CASLAEAYTDTQYF. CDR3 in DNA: TGTGCCAGCTTAGCGGAGGCGTACACAGATACGCAGTATTTT.